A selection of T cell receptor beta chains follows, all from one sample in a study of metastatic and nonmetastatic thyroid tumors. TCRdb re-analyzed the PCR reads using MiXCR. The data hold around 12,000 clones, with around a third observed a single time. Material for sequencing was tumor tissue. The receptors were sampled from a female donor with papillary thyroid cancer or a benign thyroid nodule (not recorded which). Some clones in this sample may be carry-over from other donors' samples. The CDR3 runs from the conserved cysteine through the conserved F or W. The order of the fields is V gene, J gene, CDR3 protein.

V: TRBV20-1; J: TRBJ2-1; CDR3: CSAYSGRASNEQFF
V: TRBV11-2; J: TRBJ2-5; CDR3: CASSLFASGTSGRAGETQYF
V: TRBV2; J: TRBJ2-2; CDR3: CASSQEGPANTGELFF
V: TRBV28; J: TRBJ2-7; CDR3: CASSLPSYEQYF
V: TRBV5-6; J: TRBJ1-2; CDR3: CASSFGRFGGDYGYTF
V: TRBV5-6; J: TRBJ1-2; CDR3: CASSLARGMVGYTF
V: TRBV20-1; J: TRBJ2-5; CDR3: CSARFREGRIEETQYF
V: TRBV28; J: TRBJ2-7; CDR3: CASSLRGRNSYEQYF
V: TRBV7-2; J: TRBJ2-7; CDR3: CASSFQGYEQYF
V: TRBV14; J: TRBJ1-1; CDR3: CASSQDSLNTEAFF
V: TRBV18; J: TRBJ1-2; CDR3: CASSRGQGPNYGYTF
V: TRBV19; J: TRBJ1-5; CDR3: CASSIFDFNKPQHF
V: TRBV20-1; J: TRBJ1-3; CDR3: CSALGGAKGNTIYF
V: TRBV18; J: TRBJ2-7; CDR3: CASSPPVPGRFPLEQYF
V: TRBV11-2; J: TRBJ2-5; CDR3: CASSQYGGPQETQYF